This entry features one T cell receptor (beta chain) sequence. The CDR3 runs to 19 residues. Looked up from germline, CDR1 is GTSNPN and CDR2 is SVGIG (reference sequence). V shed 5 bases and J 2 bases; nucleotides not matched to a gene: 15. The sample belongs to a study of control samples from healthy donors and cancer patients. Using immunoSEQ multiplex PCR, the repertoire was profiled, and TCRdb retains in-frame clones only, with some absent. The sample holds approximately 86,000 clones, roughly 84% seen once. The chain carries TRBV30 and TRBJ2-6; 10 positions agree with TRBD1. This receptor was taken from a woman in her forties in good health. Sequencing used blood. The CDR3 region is CAWGDRGRVGGTGANVLTF. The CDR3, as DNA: TGTGCCTGGGGAGACAGGGGGCGCGTTGGCGGCACTGGGGCCAACGTCCTGACTTTC.